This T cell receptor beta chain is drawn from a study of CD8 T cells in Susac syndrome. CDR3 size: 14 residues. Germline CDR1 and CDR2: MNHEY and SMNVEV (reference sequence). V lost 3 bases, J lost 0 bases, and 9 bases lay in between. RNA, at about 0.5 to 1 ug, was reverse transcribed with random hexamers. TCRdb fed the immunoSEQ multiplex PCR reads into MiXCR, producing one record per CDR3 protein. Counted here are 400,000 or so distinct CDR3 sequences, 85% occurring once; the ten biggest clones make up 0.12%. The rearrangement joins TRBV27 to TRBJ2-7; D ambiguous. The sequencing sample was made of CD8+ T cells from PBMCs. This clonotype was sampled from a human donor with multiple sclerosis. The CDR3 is CASSFAVASYEQYF. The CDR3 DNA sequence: TGTGCCAGCAGTTTTGCAGTAGCCTCCTACGAGCAGTACTTC.